This T cell receptor beta chain is from a study of blood T cell repertoires in COVID-19. On the study more broadly: Sites in the United States, Italy and Spain provided acute and convalescent COVID-19 samples. T cells, B-cell-depleted T cells, or PBMCs supplied cDNA or gDNA.

Measured with immunoSEQ multiplex PCR; TCRdb has only the in-frame clones, and not every one. Here the sample spans about 270,000 clones, around 86% being singletons. This CDR3 comprises 17 residues. J was trimmed by 2 bases and V by 6 bases; bases with no gene match: 12. Per the germline V gene, CDR1 is MDHEN and CDR2 is SYDVKM. The TCR sequence derives from a woman aged 60-75 years who had recovered from COVID-19. The rearrangement joins TRBV28 to TRBJ2-3, with TRBD2 matching 9 bases. The sample consisted of peripheral blood. The CDR3 DNA is TGTGCCAGCAGCGGGAGGAGAAGCGGGGGGACCACAGATACGCAGTATTTT. Translated: CASSGRRSGGTTDTQYF.